These T cell receptor beta chains were read from a single sample in a study of cytomegalovirus exposure and HLA in healthy donors. Measured with immunoSEQ multiplex PCR; TCRdb has only the in-frame clones, and not every one. Altogether roughly 120,000 clones are present, about two thirds being singletons, with the ten largest covering around 5%. Source material: PBMCs. Receptor source: a man aged 55 to 70 in good health and CMV-seropositive. Each CDR3 is given with its conserved first and last residue. Each record gives: clone size, D gene, V gene, J gene, CDR3 DNA, CDR3 protein. D genes are given only for firm matches. For some rows the clone size is stated as once, few or many, or as a class when expanded; others skip it.

-,TRBD2,TRBV2,TRBJ2-5,TGTGCCAGCAGTGACCCCGTTAGCGGGGGGGCCCTCGAGACCCAGTACTTC,CASSDPVSGGALETQYF
-,-,TRBV5-6,TRBJ2-7,TGTGCCAGCAGCTTGGTACATTACGAGCAGTACTTC,CASSLVHYEQYF
-,TRBD2,TRBV29-1,TRBJ2-5,TGCAGCGCTTCCTTAGCGGGGAACCAAGAGACCCAGTACTTC,CSASLAGNQETQYF
few,-,TRBV6-5,TRBJ2-3,TGTGCCAGCAGACCGGCCGGGTCTGGGTCAGATACGCAGTATTTT,CASRPAGSGSDTQYF
-,TRBD1,TRBV15,TRBJ1-1,TGTGCCACCAGCAGAACCCGGGACAGGGGGCCTGAAGCTTTCTTT,CATSRTRDRGPEAFF
once,TRBD1,TRBV7-9,TRBJ2-5,TGTGCCAGCAGCGAACAGGGGACCCAAGAGACCCAGTACTTC,CASSEQGTQETQYF
-,-,TRBV2,TRBJ1-1,TGTGCCAGCAGTGAAACGACACCTAACACTGAAGCTTTCTTT,CASSETTPNTEAFF
-,-,TRBV28,TRBJ1-2,TGTGCCAGCAGTTTAACAGTACGTGGCTACACCTTC,CASSLTVRGYTF
-,TRBD1,TRBV2,TRBJ1-6,TGTGCCAGCAGTCCTCGGACAGGGACCTCACCCCTCCACTTT,CASSPRTGTSPLHF
few,-,TRBV28,TRBJ1-5,TGTGCCAGCAGTTTATTCTCTCAGCCCCAGCATTTT,CASSLFSQPQHF
-,TRBD1,TRBV5-6,TRBJ1-1,TGTGCCAGCAGCTTACAGGGGATGAACACTGAAGCTTTCTTT,CASSLQGMNTEAFF
-,TRBD2,TRBV25-1,TRBJ2-5,TGTGCCAGCAGTGAATCTCACGGGGGGTGGACCCAGTACTTC,CASSESHGGWTQYF
-,TRBD1,TRBV29-1,TRBJ2-5,TGCAGCGTCGATCTGGACAGGGGGATGGAGACCCAGTACTTC,CSVDLDRGMETQYF
-,-,TRBV30,TRBJ1-4,TGTGCCTGGAACCGGGAAGCCTATGAAAAACTGTTTTTT,CAWNREAYEKLFF
-,-,TRBV23-1,TRBJ1-1,TGCGCCAGCAGTCAACCGACCCGGAGGGGGGGTGGCACTGAAGCTTTCTTT,CASSQPTRRGGGTEAFF
-,-,TRBV7-9,TRBJ2-3,TGTGCCAGCAGCTTAGAACTAGTTGGCAGCACAGATACGCAGTATTTT,CASSLELVGSTDTQYF
-,TRBD1,TRBV19,TRBJ1-5,TGTGCCAGTAGTGGGGACAGGGGAAGTCAGCCCCAGCATTTT,CASSGDRGSQPQHF
-,-,TRBV7-3,TRBJ2-5,TGTGCCAGCAGCGCCGGTGGGGGGTACCAAGAGACCCAGTACTTC,CASSAGGGYQETQYF
-,-,TRBV2,TRBJ1-1,TGTGCCAGCAGTGTCCAGGGAAACACTGAAGCTTTCTTT,CASSVQGNTEAFF